This T cell receptor (beta chain) emerged from a study of Graves' ophthalmopathy and Graves' hyperthyroidism. Study-wide context: Before any treatment was given, at initial diagnosis, peripheral blood was collected. Findings and limits, study-wide: Built on 13 signatures, a model told ophthalmopathy apart from stable hyperthyroidism with roughly 88% sensitivity and 75% to 82% specificity. Blood repertoires reportedly contained most expanded thyroid clonotypes above 0.001 frequency.

Other autoimmune diseases, uncontrolled infections, pregnancy or lactation excluded patients from enrollment. Ten or more counts support this clonotype. As yet, its antigen is unknown. CDR3 length equals 15 residues. CDR1 and CDR2 (germline): MNHNS, SASEGT. The V and J ends lost 3 bases and 1 base respectively, with 13 bases between them. From RNA, the CDR3 regions of TCR beta chains were amplified and sequenced. HTBI-primed first-round RT-PCR preceded second-round multiplex PCR. TCRdb itself ran the multiplex PCR reads through MiXCR, one entry per CDR3 protein. The top ten hold roughly 2.6% of the sample, which has about 390,000 distinct CDR3 sequences, roughly 17% seen once.

The sequence derives from an adult woman with stable Graves' hyperthyroidism. This chain links TRBV6-1 with TRBJ2-7; perhaps D is TRBD1 or TRBD2 (5 bases each). Specimen: peripheral blood. CDR3 coding DNA: TGTGCCAGCAGTGATAGATGGGACCCATCCTACGAGCAGTACTTC. Its protein is CASSDRWDPSYEQYF.